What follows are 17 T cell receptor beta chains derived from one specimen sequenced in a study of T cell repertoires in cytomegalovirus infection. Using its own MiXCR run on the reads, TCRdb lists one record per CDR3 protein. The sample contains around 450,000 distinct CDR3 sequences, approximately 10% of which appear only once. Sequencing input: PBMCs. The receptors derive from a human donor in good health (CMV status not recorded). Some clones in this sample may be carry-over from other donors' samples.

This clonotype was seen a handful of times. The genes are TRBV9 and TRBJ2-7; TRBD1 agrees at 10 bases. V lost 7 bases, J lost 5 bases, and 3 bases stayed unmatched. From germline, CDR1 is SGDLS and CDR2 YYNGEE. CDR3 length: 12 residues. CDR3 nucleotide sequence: TGTGCCAGCGGGACAGGGGAGGACGAGCAGTACTTC. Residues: CASGTGEDEQYF. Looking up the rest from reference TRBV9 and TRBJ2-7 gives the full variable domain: DSGVTQTPKHLITATGQRVTLRCSPRSGDLSVYWYQQSLDQGLQFLIQYYNGEERAKGNILERFSAQQFPDLHSELNLSSLELGDSALYFCASGTGEDEQYFGPGTRLTVT.

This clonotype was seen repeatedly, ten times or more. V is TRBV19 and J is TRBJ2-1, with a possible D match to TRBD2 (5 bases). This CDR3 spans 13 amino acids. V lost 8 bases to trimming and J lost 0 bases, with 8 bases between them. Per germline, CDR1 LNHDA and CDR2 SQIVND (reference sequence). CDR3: CASFGVSYNEQFF. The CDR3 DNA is TGTGCCAGTTTCGGGGTCTCCTACAATGAGCAGTTCTTC. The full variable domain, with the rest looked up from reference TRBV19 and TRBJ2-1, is DGGITQSPKYLFRKEGQNVTLSCEQNLNHDAMYWYRQDPGQGLRLIYYSQIVNDFQKGDIAEGYSVSREKKESFPLTVTSAQKNPTAFYLCASFGVSYNEQFFGPGTRLTVL.

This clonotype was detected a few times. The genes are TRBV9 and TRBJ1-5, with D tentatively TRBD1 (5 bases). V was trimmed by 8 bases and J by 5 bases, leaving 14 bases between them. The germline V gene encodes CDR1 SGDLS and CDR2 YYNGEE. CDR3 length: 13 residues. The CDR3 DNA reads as TGTGCCAGTGCGGGGGAGGGACATCAGCCCCAGCATTTT. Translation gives CASAGEGHQPQHF.

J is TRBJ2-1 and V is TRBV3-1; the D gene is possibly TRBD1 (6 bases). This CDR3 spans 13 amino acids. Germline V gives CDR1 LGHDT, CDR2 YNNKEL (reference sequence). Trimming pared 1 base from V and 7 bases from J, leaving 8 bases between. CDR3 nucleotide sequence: TGTGCCAGCAGCCAAGGGACAGTTAATGAGCAGTTCTTC. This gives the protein CASSQGTVNEQFF.

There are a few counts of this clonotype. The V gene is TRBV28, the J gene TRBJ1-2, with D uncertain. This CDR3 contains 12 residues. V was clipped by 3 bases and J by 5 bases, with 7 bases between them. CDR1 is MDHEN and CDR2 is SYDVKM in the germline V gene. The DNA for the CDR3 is TGTGCCAGCAGTTTGCTTCAGTATGGCTACACCTTC. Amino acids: CASSLLQYGYTF.

CDR3 DNA sequence: TGCAGCGTTGGACAAAAGTACGGGGAAGACACTGAAGCTTTCTTT. Protein sequence: CSVGQKYGEDTEAFF. V gene TRBV29-1 combines with J gene TRBJ1-1; D not certain. Germline-derived CDR1 and CDR2 are SQVTM and ANQGSEA. The CDR3 totals 15 residues. The ends were cut back, 4 bases at V and 3 bases at J, with 18 bases in the middle.

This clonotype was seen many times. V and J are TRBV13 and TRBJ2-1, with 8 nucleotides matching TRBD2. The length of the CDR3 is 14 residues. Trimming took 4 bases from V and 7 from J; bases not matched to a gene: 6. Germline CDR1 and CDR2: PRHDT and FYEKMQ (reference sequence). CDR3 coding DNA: TGTGCCAGCAGCTCCACGGGAGGGGGAAATGAGCAGTTCTTC. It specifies CASSSTGGGNEQFF.

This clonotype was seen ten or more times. The CDR3 DNA is TGTGCCAGCAGCTTAAGGTTGGCAGGGATACGCCACGAGCAGTACTTC. It translates to CASSLRLAGIRHEQYF. This chain joins TRBV7-2 and TRBJ2-7, with D possibly TRBD1 on 5 matching bases. Germline CDR1 is SGHTA and CDR2 is FQGNSA. V dropped 2 bases and J dropped 5 bases, with 19 bases sitting between them. This CDR3 contains 16 residues.

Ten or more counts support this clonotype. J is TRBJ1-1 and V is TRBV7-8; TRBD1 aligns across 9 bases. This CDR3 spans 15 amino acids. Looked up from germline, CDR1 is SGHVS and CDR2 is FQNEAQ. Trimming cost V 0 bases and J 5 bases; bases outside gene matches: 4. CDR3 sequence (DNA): TGTGCCAGCAGCTTAGCGAGACAGGGGGTAACTGAAGCTTTCTTT. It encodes CASSLARQGVTEAFF. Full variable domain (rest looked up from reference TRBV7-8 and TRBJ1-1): GAGVSQSPRYKVAKRGQDVALRCDPISGHVSLFWYQQALGQGPEFLTYFQNEAQLDKSGLPSDRFFAERPEGSVSTLKIQRTQQEDSAVYLCASSLARQGVTEAFFGQGTRLTVV.

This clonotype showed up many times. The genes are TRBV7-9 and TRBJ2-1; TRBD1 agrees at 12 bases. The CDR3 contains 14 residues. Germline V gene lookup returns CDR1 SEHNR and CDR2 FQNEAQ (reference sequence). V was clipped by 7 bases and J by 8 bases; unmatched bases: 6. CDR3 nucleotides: TGTGCCAGCAACTCCGGGACAGGGGGCCATGAGCAGTTCTTC. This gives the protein CASNSGTGGHEQFF.

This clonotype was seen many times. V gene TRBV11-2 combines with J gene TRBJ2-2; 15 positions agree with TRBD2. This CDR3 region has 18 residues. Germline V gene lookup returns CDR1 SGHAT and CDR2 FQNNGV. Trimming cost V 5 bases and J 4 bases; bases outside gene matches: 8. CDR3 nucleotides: TGTGCCAGCAGCGCGTCGGGACTAGCGGGAGGAGGCACCGGGGAGCTGTTTTTT. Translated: CASSASGLAGGGTGELFF.

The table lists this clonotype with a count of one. The CDR3 is CASGDSPGREQYF. CDR3 bases: TGTGCCAGCGGTGATAGCCCCGGGAGGGAGCAGTACTTC. The gene calls are TRBV4-2 and TRBJ2-7, with 7 nucleotides matching TRBD2. Looked up from germline, CDR1 is LGHNA and CDR2 is YNFKEQ. The J segment lost 7 bases and the V segment lost 8 bases, leaving 11 bases of the junction unmatched. The CDR3 loop spans 13 amino acids.

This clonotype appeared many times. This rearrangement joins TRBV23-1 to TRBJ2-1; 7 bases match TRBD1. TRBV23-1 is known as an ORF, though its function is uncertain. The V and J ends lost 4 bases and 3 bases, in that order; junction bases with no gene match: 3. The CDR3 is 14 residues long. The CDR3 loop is CASSRQGFYNEQFF. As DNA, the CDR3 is TGCGCCAGCAGTCGACAGGGCTTCTACAATGAGCAGTTCTTC.

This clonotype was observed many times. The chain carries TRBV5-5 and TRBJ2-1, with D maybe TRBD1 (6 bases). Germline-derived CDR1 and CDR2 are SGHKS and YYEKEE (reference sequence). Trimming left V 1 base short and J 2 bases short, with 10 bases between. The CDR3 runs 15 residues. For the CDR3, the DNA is TGTGCCAGCAGCTTGTTGGGGACAACCTACAATGAGCAGTTCTTC. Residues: CASSLLGTTYNEQFF.

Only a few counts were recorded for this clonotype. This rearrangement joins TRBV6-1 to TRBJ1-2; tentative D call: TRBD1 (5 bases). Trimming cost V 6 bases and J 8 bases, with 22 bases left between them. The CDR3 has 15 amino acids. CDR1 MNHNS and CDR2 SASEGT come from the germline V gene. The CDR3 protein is CASRRSGQGLRGYTF. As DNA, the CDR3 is TGTGCCAGCAGGCGGTCGGGGCAGGGACTGCGGGGCTACACCTTC.

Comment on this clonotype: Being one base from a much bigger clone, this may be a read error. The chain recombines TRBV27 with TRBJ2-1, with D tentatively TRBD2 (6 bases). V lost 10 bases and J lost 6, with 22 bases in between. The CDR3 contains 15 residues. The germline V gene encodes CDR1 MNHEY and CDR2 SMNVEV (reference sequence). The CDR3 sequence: CATLGLPGPGNEQFF. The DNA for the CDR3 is TGTGCCACCCTAGGACTACCGGGACCGGGCAATGAGCAGTTCTTC.

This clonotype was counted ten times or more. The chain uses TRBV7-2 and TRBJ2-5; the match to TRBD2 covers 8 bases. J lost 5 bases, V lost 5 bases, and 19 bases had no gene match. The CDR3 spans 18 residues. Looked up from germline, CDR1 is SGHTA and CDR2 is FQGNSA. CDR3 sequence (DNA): TGTGCCAGCAGCCCTTCCGGGGGCGGGAGGTTGTTCTGGGAGACCCAGTACTTC. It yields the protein CASSPSGGGRLFWETQYF.